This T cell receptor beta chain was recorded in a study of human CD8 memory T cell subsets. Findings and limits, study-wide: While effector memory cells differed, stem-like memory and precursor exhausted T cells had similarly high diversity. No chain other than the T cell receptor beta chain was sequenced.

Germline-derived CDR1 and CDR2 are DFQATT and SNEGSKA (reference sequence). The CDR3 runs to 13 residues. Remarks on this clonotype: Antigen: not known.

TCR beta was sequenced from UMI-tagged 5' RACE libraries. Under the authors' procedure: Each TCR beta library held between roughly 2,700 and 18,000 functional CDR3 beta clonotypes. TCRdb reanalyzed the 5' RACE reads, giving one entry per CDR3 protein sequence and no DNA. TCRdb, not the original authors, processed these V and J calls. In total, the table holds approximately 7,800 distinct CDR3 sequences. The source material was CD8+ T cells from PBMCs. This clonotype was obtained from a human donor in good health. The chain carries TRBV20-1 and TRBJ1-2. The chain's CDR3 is CSARGQQDYGYTF.